The clone carrying this T cell receptor beta chain appeared a few times. What it recognizes is unknown. Stem cell-like memory, regulatory, central memory and naive CD4+ cells were sorted via CD45RO/CCR7/CD25/CD127/CD95/CD27. This sample is drawn from a study of beta chain features in type 1 diabetes. Expressed TCRB transcripts were sequenced, since all the RNA that had been isolated was reverse transcribed. Naive, central memory and regulatory T cell samples yielded about 4 million reads on average. Here immunoSEQ multiplex PCR was the method, and the copy in TCRdb shows in-frame clones only, minus some. This table has about 700,000 clones, around 15% appearing once. The CDR3 is 14 residues long. CDR1 is SGHVT, CDR2 SQSDAQ, per germline. Trimming stripped 3 bases from V and 0 bases from J, with 7 bases between. Study results and caveats: In every one of the four CD4+ subsets, TCRB CDR3s were moderately but significantly shorter in Type 1 diabetes patients.

The rearrangement uses TRBV7-4 and TRBJ2-3, with unresolved D. Sequenced input: naive CD4+ T cells from blood. This receptor was obtained from a man aged 18 to 29 with type 1 diabetes. CDR3 sequence: CASSFGESTDTQYF. CDR3 bases: TGTGCCAGCAGCTTCGGAGAAAGCACAGATACGCAGTATTTT. The variable domain in full, with the rest retrieved from reference TRBV7-4 and TRBJ2-3, is GAGVSQSPRYKVAKRGRDVALRCDSISGHVTLYWYRQTLGQGSEVLTYSQSDAQRDKSGRPSGRFSAERPERSVSTLKIQRTEQGDSAVYLCASSFGESTDTQYFGPGTRLTVL.